There are many counts of the clone carrying this T cell receptor (beta chain). Antigen specificity is unknown. This sample is drawn from a study of tumor-infiltrating lymphocytes in glioblastoma multiforme. TCR beta libraries were built from RNA through three nested multiplex PCR rounds using modified ARM-PCR. Unique molecular identifiers were not described for the libraries. One entry per CDR3 protein results from TCRdb running MiXCR on the multiplex PCR reads. The table has 25,000 to 40,000 distinct CDR3 sequences, about 64% seen once. Study observations and caveats: TCR plus mutation findings rest on a single glioblastoma patient. No surface-marker sorting into functional T cell subtypes was done.

Sequencing was performed on brain tumor tissue. The clonotype comes from a male donor with glioblastoma.

The DNA for the CDR3 is TGTGCCAGCACCCTACTAGCGGATTTCACAGATACGCAGTATTTT. This gives the protein CASTLLADFTDTQYF. This chain uses TRBV4-2 with TRBJ2-3; 8 bases map to TRBD2. Germline V gene data show CDR1 as LGHNA and CDR2 as YNFKEQ. CDR3 length: 15 residues. J lost 2 bases, V lost 7 bases, and 8 bases had no gene match.